The present T cell receptor beta chain was sequenced within a study of cytomegalovirus exposure and HLA in healthy donors. 60 Vbeta and 13 Jbeta primers were used in PCR. The data were produced by immunoSEQ multiplex PCR, yet TCRdb's version contains in-frame clones alone and is incomplete. The sample has around 110,000 clones, 80% to 85% seen once. There are a few counts of this clone. What it recognizes is unknown. The junction had 12 bases not matched to a gene; V was cut back by 7 bases and J by 9 bases. Looked up from germline, CDR1 is MNHNS and CDR2 is SASEGT. The CDR3 has 14 residues. Study-level results: Analyzed later, most CMV-associated TCR beta chains appeared HLA-restricted. TCR beta V- and J-gene trimming, according to a later analysis, was linked to a missense DCLRE1C variant. Later examination showed HLA-associated TCR beta chains had greater clonal expansion than equally common others. Researchers reported that a few CMV-associated chains were confirmed in vitro as CMV antigen-specific.

The TCR comes from a young woman in good health and CMV-seronegative. The chain has TRBV6-1 and TRBJ2-1, with 7 nucleotides matching TRBD1. Input material: PBMCs. CDR3 DNA: TGTGCCAGCAAAGGGGACAGTGACAATACTGAGCAGTTCTTC. It codes for CASKGDSDNTEQFF.